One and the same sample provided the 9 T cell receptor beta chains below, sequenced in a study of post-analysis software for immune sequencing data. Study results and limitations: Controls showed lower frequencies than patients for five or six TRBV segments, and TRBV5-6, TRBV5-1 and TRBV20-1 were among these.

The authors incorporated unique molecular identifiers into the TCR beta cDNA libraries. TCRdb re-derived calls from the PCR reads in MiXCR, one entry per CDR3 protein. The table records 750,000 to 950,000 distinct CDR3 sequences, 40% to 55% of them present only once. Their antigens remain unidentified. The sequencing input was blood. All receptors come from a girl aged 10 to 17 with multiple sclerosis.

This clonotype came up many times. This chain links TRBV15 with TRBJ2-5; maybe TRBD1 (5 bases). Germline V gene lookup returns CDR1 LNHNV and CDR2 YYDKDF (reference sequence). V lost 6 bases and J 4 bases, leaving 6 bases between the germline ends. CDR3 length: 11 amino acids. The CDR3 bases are TGTGCCACCAGTAGGGGAGAGACCCAGTACTTC. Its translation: CATSRGETQYF.

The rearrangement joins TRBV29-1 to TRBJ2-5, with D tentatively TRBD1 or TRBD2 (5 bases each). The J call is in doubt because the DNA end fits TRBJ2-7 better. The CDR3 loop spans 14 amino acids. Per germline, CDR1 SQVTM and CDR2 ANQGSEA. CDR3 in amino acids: CSVEGSKGPYEQYF. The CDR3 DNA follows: TGCAGCGTTGAAGGGTCGAAGGGACCCTACGAGCAGTACTTC.

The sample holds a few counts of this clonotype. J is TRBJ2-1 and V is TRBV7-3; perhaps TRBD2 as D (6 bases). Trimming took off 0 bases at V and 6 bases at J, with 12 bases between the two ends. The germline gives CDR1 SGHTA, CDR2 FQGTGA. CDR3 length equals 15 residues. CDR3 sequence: CASSLTGGGTNEQFF. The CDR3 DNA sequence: TGTGCCAGCAGCTTAACTGGGGGAGGTACCAATGAGCAGTTCTTC.

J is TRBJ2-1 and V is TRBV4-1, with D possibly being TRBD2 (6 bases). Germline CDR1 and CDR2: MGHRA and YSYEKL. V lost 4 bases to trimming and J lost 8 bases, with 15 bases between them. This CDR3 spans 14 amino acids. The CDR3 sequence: CASSPLRERDEQFF. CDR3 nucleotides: TGCGCCAGCAGCCCCCTACGGGAGAGAGATGAGCAGTTCTTC.

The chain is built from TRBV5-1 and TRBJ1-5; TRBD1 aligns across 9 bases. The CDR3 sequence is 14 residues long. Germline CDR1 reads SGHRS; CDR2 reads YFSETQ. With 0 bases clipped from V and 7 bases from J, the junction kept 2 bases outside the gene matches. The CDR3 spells CASSLGGQGQPQHF. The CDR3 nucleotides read TGCGCCAGCAGCTTGGGGGGACAGGGACAGCCCCAGCATTTT. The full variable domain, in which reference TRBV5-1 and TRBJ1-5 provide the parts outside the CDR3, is KAGVTQTPRYLIKTRGQQVTLSCSPISGHRSVSWYQQTPGQGLQFLFEYFSETQRNKGNFPGRFSGRQFSNSRSEMNVSTLELGDSALYLCASSLGGQGQPQHFGDGTRLSIL.

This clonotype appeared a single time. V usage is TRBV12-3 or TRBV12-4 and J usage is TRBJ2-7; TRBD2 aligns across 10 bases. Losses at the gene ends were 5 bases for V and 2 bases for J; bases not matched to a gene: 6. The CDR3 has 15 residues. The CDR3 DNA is TGTGCCAGCAGTCTTCAGCGGGAGGGGACCTACGAGCAGTACTTC. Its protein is CASSLQREGTYEQYF.

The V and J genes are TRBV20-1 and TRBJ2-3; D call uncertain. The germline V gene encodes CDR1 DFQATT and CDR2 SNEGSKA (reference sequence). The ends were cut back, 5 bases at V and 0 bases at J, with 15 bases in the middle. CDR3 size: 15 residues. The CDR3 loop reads CSAGSRRISTDTQYF. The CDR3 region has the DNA TGCAGTGCTGGTTCCCGACGGATTAGCACAGATACGCAGTATTTT.

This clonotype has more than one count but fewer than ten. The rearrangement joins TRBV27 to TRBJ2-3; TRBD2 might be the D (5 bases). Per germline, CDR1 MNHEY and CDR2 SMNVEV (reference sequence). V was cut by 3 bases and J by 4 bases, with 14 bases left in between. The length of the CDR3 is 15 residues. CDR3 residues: CASSFRAISADTQYF. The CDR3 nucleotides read TGTGCCAGCAGTTTTCGGGCCATTAGCGCAGATACGCAGTATTTT.

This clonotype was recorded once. CDR3 DNA: TGCGCCAGCAGCTTGAGGCGGACTAGCGGGAGCCCCGGCGAGCAGTACTTC. Protein: CASSLRRTSGSPGEQYF. V gene TRBV5-1 combines with J gene TRBJ2-7; 13 bases fit TRBD2. Losses at the gene ends were 1 base for V and 6 bases for J; bases not matched to a gene: 10. This CDR3 spans 17 amino acids. CDR1 and CDR2 (germline): SGHRS, YFSETQ.